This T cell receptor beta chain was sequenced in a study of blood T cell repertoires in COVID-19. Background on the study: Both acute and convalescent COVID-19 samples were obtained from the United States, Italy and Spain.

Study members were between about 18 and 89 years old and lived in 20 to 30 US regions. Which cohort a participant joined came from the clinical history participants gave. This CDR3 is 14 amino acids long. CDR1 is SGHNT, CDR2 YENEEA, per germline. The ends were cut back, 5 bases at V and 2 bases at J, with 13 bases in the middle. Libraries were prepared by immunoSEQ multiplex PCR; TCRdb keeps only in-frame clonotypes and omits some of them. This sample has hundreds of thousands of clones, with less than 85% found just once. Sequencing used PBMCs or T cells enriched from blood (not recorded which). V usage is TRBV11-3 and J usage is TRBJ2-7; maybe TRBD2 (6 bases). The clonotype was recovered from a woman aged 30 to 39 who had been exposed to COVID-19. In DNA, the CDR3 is TGTGCCAGCAGCCAGAGCGGGCGTACCTACGAGCAGTACTTC. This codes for CASSQSGRTYEQYF.